The clone carrying this T cell receptor (beta chain) was observed a few times. The antigen is not known. The sample belongs to a study of T cells after yellow fever vaccination. Overall study findings and caveats: The presence of abundant clonotypes contaminating from the bulk population was possible in FACS-sorted repertoires.

CDR1 is SQVTM and CDR2 is ANQGSEA in the germline V gene. The CDR3 is made up of 13 amino acids. The junction had 6 bases not matched to a gene; V was cut back by 5 bases and J by 5 bases. In TCRdb, the 5' RACE reads were re-called with MiXCR into one record per CDR3 protein. This table holds roughly 310,000 distinct CDR3 sequences, less than 4.5% found once. The sample was PBMCs, taken on the day of the yellow fever booster vaccination. The TCR originated in a young man who received the YFV17D yellow fever vaccine. This sequence joins TRBV29-1 and TRBJ2-1, with 7 bases aligning to TRBD1. The CDR3 nucleotides are TGCAGCGTTAAGGGGGCCCTAGACAATGAGCAGTTCTTC. It codes for CSVKGALDNEQFF.